This T cell receptor (beta chain) was recovered during a study of shared clonotypes between healthy human individuals (dated by TCRdb to 2020 to 2021). Describing the broader study: The cohort comprised two women and three men aged 18 to 49 years. For each donor, CD4 naive and CD4 memory were each given three plates, CD8 naive was given two plates, and CD8 memory was given one plate. To estimate repertoire size and how much clonotype sharing occurs between individuals, the study deeply sequenced the blood TCR repertoires of about five healthy adults. Different laboratories and diverse techniques were used to prepare libraries and sequence TCR repertoires, to increase sequencing depth and limit assay-specific biases. Per donor, leukapheresis produced somewhere between about 0.94 and 9 billion PBMCs. What the study reported, not specific to this receptor: Because the study included a small number of donors, the genetic and exposure-history diversity represented was limited. Sharing across several donors was observed for about 5% of naive CD4, over 3% of naive CD8, roughly 2.3% of memory CD4, and over 0.3% of memory CD8 clonotypes. Estimated clonotype richness was generally larger for naive than for memory subsets. Sampling was restricted to blood, and TCR repertoires in tissues likely differ from the TCR repertoires found in blood. Compared with non-shared clonotypes, the clonotypes found in all four sorted-subset donors had higher generation probabilities. Based on pairwise subsampling, the degree of clonotype sharing among donors was expected to be affected by sequencing depth. Even with the large sequencing depth, rarefaction of the sorted-subset datasets indicated that sequencing was incomplete.

Points on this clone: Its recognized antigen is unknown. Per-base qualities were not stored, and no clone one base away is much larger.

TCR CDR3 regions were amplified from genomic DNA by multiplex PCR using the deep immunoSEQ assay. Extracted genomic DNA from each cell subset was distributed evenly across all wells of several immunoSEQ 96-well plates, and each plate was treated as a replicate. Each replicate PCR for sorted subsets received about 0.2 ug genomic DNA, equal to about 30,000 T cell genomes. Purified libraries were measured with a Qubit 3.0 fluorometer, size-checked on a Bioanalyzer 2100, and measured again with the KAPA Library Quantification kit. Every immunoSEQ 96-well plate was sequenced on a separate single-read 150-cycle Illumina NextSeq 550 flow cell. Under the source paper's analysis protocol: Because the immunoSEQ output held only junctional sequences and lacked quality scores, the filtering could not match the filtering applied to full-length reads. To assign V/J genes and CDR3, sequences were annotated against IMGT germline references using PyIR, a Python wrapper for IgBLAST v1.9. Reads with weak V/J assignments (E-value above 1e-6), missing CDR3, stop codons, out-of-frame junctions, or ambiguous translated residues were removed. A V3J clonotype was defined by an identical inferred V gene, J gene, and CDR3 amino acid sequence. The percentage overlap between two repertoires was calculated by dividing the number of shared unique clonotypes by the size of the smaller repertoire. RTK rarefaction, the Chao1 estimator, and Recon v2.1 estimates of unobserved clonotypes were used to assess repertoire richness. For all TCRbeta clonotypes obtained by the gDNA method from a few donors, generation probabilities were computed with OLGA. TCRdb provides this immuneACCESS table in a form limited to in-frame rearrangements. Some clones are lacking; in checked studies, under half of them reflect an unresolved V gene, and why the rest are absent is not known. For V, J and clone size, that table is used; D and trimming come from the DNA. The sample table shows under 1,100,000 clones, and about 84% are seen once. The top ten clonotypes cover 0.55% to 0.7% of the sample.

The germline V gene provides CDR1 SNHLY and CDR2 FYNNEI. The CDR3 holds 16 amino acids from the cysteine to the phenylalanine. The only DNA kept is the CDR3, 48 bases in frame from the first base. Germline trimming: 4 bases from V, 9 bases from J; junction bases outside gene matches: 12. The donors were healthy, HIV-negative adults with no recently reported acute infections or vaccinations. Only Caucasian adults living in Nashville, Tennessee, USA were represented among the donors. CD4+ T cells were enriched by magnetic negative selection; naive cells were then positively selected on CD45RA, and the negative fraction formed the memory subset. Blood was collected by leukapheresis, and PBMCs were isolated by Ficoll-Histopaque density gradient centrifugation and then cryopreserved in liquid nitrogen vapor phase. Analytical flow cytometry was used to check the purity and quantity of each magnetically sorted T cell population. Genomic DNA was isolated from every sorted fraction and measured by UV absorbance on a Nanodrop 2000c.

Sequencing was done on a sample of memory CD4+ T cells from PBMCs. What this sample's cell subset or site label stands for: CD45RA-negative fraction. The receptor was isolated from a man younger than 35 in good health. Some clones in this sample may be carry-over from other donors' samples. This chain joins TRBV2 to TRBJ2-1; 10 bases in the middle match TRBD2. The CDR3 protein is CASSGEGSGRFVEQFF. The DNA sequence is TGTGCCAGCAGTGGAGAAGGTAGCGGGAGGTTCGTTGAGCAGTTCTTC. The entire variable domain, with the stretches around the CDR3 drawn from the reference TRBV2 and TRBJ2-1 proteins, is EPEVTQTPSHQVTQMGQEVILRCVPISNHLYFYWYRQILGQKVEFLVSFYNNEISEKSEIFDDQFSVERPDGSNFTLKIRSTKLEDSAMYFCASSGEGSGRFVEQFFGPGTRLTVL.